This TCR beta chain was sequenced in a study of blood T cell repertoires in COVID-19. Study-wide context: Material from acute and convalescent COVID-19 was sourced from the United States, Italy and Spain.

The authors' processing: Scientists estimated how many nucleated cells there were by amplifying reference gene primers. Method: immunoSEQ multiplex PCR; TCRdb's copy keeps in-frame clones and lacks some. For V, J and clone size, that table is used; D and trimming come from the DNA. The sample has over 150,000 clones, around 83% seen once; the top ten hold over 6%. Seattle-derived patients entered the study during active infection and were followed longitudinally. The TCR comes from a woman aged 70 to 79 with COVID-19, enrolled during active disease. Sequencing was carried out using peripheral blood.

CDR3 bases: TGTGCCACCAGCCGGACTAGCGGGAACGAGCAGTACTTC. Protein product: CATSRTSGNEQYF. The chain employs TRBV15 and TRBJ2-7; TRBD2 matches at 12 bases. With V trimmed by 5 bases and J by 5 bases, 1 base remained unmatched. The CDR3 is 13 amino acids. CDR1 and CDR2 from the germline V gene are LNHNV and YYDKDF (reference sequence).